This T cell receptor beta chain is drawn from a study of OX40 agonist ivuxolimab in advanced cancers. Method: immunoSEQ multiplex PCR; TCRdb's copy keeps in-frame clones and lacks some. The data show nearly 55,000 clones, 84% seen once. V lost 6 bases and J lost 8; bases outside the gene matches: 12. CDR3 size: 17 residues. Germline V gene sequence: CDR1 LNHDA, CDR2 SQIVND (reference sequence). At baseline, cycle 4 day 1, and cycle 7 day 1, blood was sampled. This chain uses TRBV19 with TRBJ2-2; 13 positions match TRBD2. The clonotype originates from an adult with an advanced solid tumor such as melanoma, head and neck, liver or kidney cancer. This specimen consisted of CD4+ or CD8+ T cells sorted from blood, obtained in a trial of the OX40 agonist ivuxolimab. This chain's CDR3 is CASRLSSGLAGVGELFF. The CDR3 bases are TGTGCCAGTAGACTCAGCTCAGGACTAGCGGGAGTAGGGGAGCTGTTTTTT.